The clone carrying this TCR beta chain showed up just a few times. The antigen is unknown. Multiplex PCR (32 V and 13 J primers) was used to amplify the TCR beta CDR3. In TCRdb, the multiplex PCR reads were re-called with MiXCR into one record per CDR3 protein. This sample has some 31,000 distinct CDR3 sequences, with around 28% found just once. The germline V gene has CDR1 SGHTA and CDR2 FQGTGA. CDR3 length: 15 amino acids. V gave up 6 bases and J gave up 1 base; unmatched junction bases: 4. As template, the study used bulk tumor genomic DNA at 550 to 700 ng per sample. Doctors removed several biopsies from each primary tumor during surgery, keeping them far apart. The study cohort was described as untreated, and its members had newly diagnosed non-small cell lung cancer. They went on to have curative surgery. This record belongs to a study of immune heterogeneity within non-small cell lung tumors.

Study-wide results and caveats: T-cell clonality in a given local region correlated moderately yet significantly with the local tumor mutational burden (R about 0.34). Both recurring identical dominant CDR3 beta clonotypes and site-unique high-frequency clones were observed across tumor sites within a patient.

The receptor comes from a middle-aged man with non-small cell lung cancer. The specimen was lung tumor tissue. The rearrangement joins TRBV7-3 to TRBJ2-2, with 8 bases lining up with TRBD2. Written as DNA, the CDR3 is TGTGCCAGCAGTCGTAGCGGGATGAACACCGGGGAGCTGTTTTTT. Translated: CASSRSGMNTGELFF.